These 12 T cell receptor beta chains came from one sample sequenced in a study of blood T cell repertoires in COVID-19. Sequenced by immunoSEQ multiplex PCR; TCRdb stores in-frame clones only, minus some. The data hold hundreds of thousands of clones, with roughly 87% observed a single time. Sequencing was performed on PBMCs or T cells enriched from blood (not recorded which). Receptors were obtained from a woman between 18 and 30 years old who had recovered from COVID-19.

The chain employs TRBV4-1 and TRBJ1-4, with 9 nucleotides matching TRBD1. The germline V gene has CDR1 MGHRA and CDR2 YSYEKL. The CDR3 contains 15 residues. The V segment lost 2 bases and the J segment 7 bases; nucleotides outside the gene matches: 5. The chain's CDR3 is CASSQPGTGFEKLFF. CDR3 coding DNA: TGCGCCAGCAGCCAACCCGGGACAGGGTTTGAAAAACTGTTTTTT.

This chain uses TRBV28 with TRBJ1-4; possible D gene TRBD1, 6 bases. Germline loops: CDR1 MDHEN, CDR2 SYDVKM. The V end lost 4 bases, the J end lost 6 bases, and 12 bases lay between the germline ends. The CDR3 runs to 14 residues. CDR3 in DNA: TGTGCCAGCAGTTCCCCCGCAGGGGATGAAAAACTGTTTTTT. Protein sequence: CASSSPAGDEKLFF.

This chain uses TRBV5-4 with TRBJ2-3; 10 bases align to TRBD2. There are 17 residues in the CDR3. Germline V gives CDR1 SGHNT, CDR2 YYREEE (reference sequence). Losses at the gene ends were 0 bases for V and 1 base for J; bases not matched to a gene: 5. The CDR3 coding sequence is TGTGCCAGCAGCTTGGCTAGCGGGAGCACGGGCACAGATACGCAGTATTTT. Translated, it gives CASSLASGSTGTDTQYF.

The chain's CDR3 is CASSERQVVGETEAFF. CDR3 bases: TGTGCCAGCTCGGAAAGACAGGTGGTGGGAGAGACTGAAGCTTTCTTT. The chain is built from TRBV18 and TRBJ1-1; the D gene is possibly TRBD1 (6 bases). Trimming cost V 6 bases and J 5 bases, with 22 bases left between them. The CDR3 spans 16 residues. CDR1 is KGHSH, CDR2 LQKENI, per germline.

V is TRBV18 and J is TRBJ1-6; TRBD1 is a possible D gene (6 bases). This CDR3 is 17 amino acids long. Trimming took off 2 bases at V and 4 bases at J, with 15 bases between the two ends. Germline CDR1 and CDR2: KGHSH and LQKENI. The CDR3 nucleotides are TGTGCCAGCTCACCATTGGTTCAGGACAGATATAATTCACCCCTCCACTTT. It codes for CASSPLVQDRYNSPLHF.

This chain connects TRBV10-3 to TRBJ2-1, with 8 positions matching TRBD2. The germline gives CDR1 ENHRY, CDR2 SYGVKD. CDR3 length equals 16 residues. V dropped 5 bases and J dropped 7; count of bases not matched to a gene: 13. In nucleotides, the CDR3 is TGTGCCATCAGTTACACAGGGACTAGTGCGGAAAATGAGCAGTTCTTC. Residues: CAISYTGTSAENEQFF.

The chain links TRBV28 to TRBJ1-2; the D is unclear. The germline V gene has CDR1 MDHEN and CDR2 SYDVKM. The CDR3 runs to 14 residues. V gave up 2 bases and J gave up 3 bases, with 10 bases separating them. Here the CDR3 DNA reads TGTGCCAGCAGTTTACTTGTCAGCGACTATGGCTACACCTTC. Residues: CASSLLVSDYGYTF.

This chain links TRBV30 with TRBJ2-7; a weak D match, TRBD1 (5 bases). Germline lookup yields CDR1 GTSNPN and CDR2 SVGIG (reference sequence). This CDR3 is built from 19 residues. Trimming removed 3 bases from V and 0 bases from J, with 27 bases in between. The CDR3 bases are TGTGCCTGGAGCGCACGGTTGGGGCTCCTATTAAATAGCTCCTACGAGCAGTACTTC. Amino acids: CAWSARLGLLLNSSYEQYF. The full variable domain, completed using reference TRBV30 and TRBJ2-7, is SQTIHQWPATLVQPVGSPLSLECTVEGTSNPNLYWYRQAAGRGLQLLFYSVGIGQISSEVPQNLSASRPQDRQFILSSKKLLLSDSGFYLCAWSARLGLLLNSSYEQYFGPGTRLTVT.

The genes are TRBV19 and TRBJ2-2, with 8 nucleotides matching TRBD1. Losses at the gene ends were 3 bases for V and 5 bases for J; bases not matched to a gene: 5. This CDR3 spans 15 amino acids. The germline V gene encodes CDR1 LNHDA and CDR2 SQIVND (reference sequence). The CDR3 sequence is CASSIGQGETGELFF. CDR3 nucleotides: TGTGCCAGTAGTATCGGACAGGGCGAAACCGGGGAGCTGTTTTTT.

The chain combines TRBV15 with TRBJ1-1; TRBD1 matches at 8 bases. Germline CDR1 LNHNV, CDR2 YYDKDF (reference sequence). The CDR3 has 14 residues. The J segment lost 11 bases and the V segment lost 0 bases, leaving 8 bases of the junction unmatched. The chain's CDR3 is CATSRDYGQGRAFF. CDR3 bases: TGTGCCACCAGCAGAGACTACGGACAGGGAAGGGCTTTCTTT.

The rearrangement uses TRBV28 and TRBJ1-1; D is uncertain. Germline V gives CDR1 MDHEN, CDR2 SYDVKM. Trimming took 4 bases from V and 1 from J, leaving 7 bases between them. The CDR3 is 13 residues long. This CDR3 reads CASSSRGNTEAFF. DNA of the CDR3: TGTGCCAGCAGTTCCCGGGGGAACACTGAAGCTTTCTTT.

The chain employs TRBV6-5 and TRBJ2-7; 8 bases align to TRBD1. After removal of 6 bases from V and 2 bases from J, the junction contained 3 bases not matched to a gene. The germline V gene encodes CDR1 MNHEY and CDR2 SVGAGI. This CDR3 spans 13 amino acids. CDR3 sequence reads: CASSNRGTYEQYF. CDR3 coding DNA: TGTGCCAGCAGCAACAGGGGGACCTACGAGCAGTACTTC.